A single sample gave rise to the 27 T cell receptor beta chains below, sequenced in a study of cytomegalovirus exposure and HLA in healthy donors. Sequencing was performed with immunoSEQ multiplex PCR; in TCRdb, only in-frame clones are kept and a portion is missing. This repertoire shows some 150,000 clones, approximately 87% found once; its top ten account for approximately 1.4%. The material sequenced was PBMCs. The receptors shown here come from a woman aged 30 to 39 in good health and CMV-seronegative.

J is TRBJ1-2 and V is TRBV6-8; 9 bases are a match to TRBD1. The length of the CDR3 is 14 residues. V shed 0 bases, J shed 6 bases, and the junction held 2 bases outside the gene matches. Germline lookup yields CDR1 MNHGY and CDR2 SAAAGT. The CDR3 is CASSYSGTGNGYTF. The DNA for the CDR3 is TGTGCCAGCAGTTACTCCGGGACAGGGAATGGCTACACCTTC.

V and J are TRBV30 and TRBJ2-7; 9 positions match TRBD2. This CDR3 has 15 amino acids. Germline V gene lookup returns CDR1 GTSNPN and CDR2 SVGIG (reference sequence). With V trimmed by 2 bases and J by 3 bases, 8 bases remained unmatched. CDR3 protein: CAWSYSGGRFYEQYF. The CDR3 DNA reads TGTGCCTGGAGTTATAGCGGGGGAAGGTTCTACGAGCAGTACTTC. Variable domain in full (rest from reference TRBV30 and TRBJ2-7): SQTIHQWPATLVQPVGSPLSLECTVEGTSNPNLYWYRQAAGRGLQLLFYSVGIGQISSEVPQNLSASRPQDRQFILSSKKLLLSDSGFYLCAWSYSGGRFYEQYFGPGTRLTVT.

The CDR3 DNA follows: TGTGCCAGCAGCTTACAGGGGGCGAACACCGGGGAGCTGTTTTTT. Translating gives CASSLQGANTGELFF. This chain uses TRBV5-4 with TRBJ2-2; 8 bases line up with TRBD1. In germline, CDR1 is SGHNT, CDR2 YYREEE (reference sequence). The length of the CDR3 is 15 residues. Trimming at V came to 2 bases and at J to 0 bases, leaving 0 bases not matched to a gene.

The rearrangement joins TRBV5-4 to TRBJ2-7, with D maybe TRBD2 (5 bases). The germline V and J ends were trimmed by 3 bases and 4 bases, with 14 bases remaining between them. Germline-derived CDR1 and CDR2 are SGHNT and YYREEE (reference sequence). The CDR3 is made up of 14 amino acids. CDR3 DNA sequence: TGTGCCAGCAGCTCTCGGGTAGGGAGATACGAGCAGTACTTC. Its translation: CASSSRVGRYEQYF.

The CDR3 loop is CASRDYSYNEQFF. The DNA for the CDR3 is TGTGCCAGCAGAGACTACAGTTACAATGAGCAGTTCTTC. The chain carries TRBV2 and TRBJ2-1; D is possibly TRBD2 (5 bases). This CDR3 contains 13 residues. CDR1 and CDR2 (germline): SNHLY, FYNNEI. V was shortened by 6 bases and J by 4 bases, with 10 bases between the two germline ends. Together with reference TRBV2 and TRBJ2-1, the CDR3 gives the full variable domain: EPEVTQTPSHQVTQMGQEVILRCVPISNHLYFYWYRQILGQKVEFLVSFYNNEISEKSEIFDDQFSVERPDGSNFTLKIRSTKLEDSAMYFCASRDYSYNEQFFGPGTRLTVL.

The rearrangement joins TRBV6-6 to TRBJ1-5; no clear D. This CDR3 has 13 amino acids. From germline, CDR1 is MNHNY and CDR2 SVGAGI (reference sequence). Deletions cut 6 bases from V and 4 bases from J, with 10 bases between. The CDR3 sequence is CASSPDGNQPQHF. The CDR3 DNA reads TGTGCCAGCAGCCCCGACGGGAATCAGCCCCAGCATTTT.

The J gene is TRBJ1-5, the V gene TRBV30, with D perhaps matching TRBD1 (5 bases). CDR3 length: 20 residues. CDR1 is GTSNPN and CDR2 is SVGIG in the germline V gene (reference sequence). V was clipped by 1 base and J by 0 bases, with 25 bases between them. This chain's CDR3 is CAWSAFRSGRVVDSNQPQHF. CDR3 sequence (DNA): TGTGCCTGGAGTGCATTTAGGTCGGGCAGGGTAGTTGATAGCAATCAGCCCCAGCATTTT.

The rearrangement uses TRBV6-6 and TRBJ2-7; TRBD2 might be the D (5 bases). From germline, CDR1 is MNHNY and CDR2 SVGAGI (reference sequence). The CDR3 spans 14 residues. V was trimmed by 4 bases and J by 2 bases, leaving 12 bases between them. CDR3 sequence reads: CASSSPGSTYEQYF. The CDR3 region has the DNA TGTGCCAGCAGTTCCCCGGGATCTACCTACGAGCAGTACTTC.

Note on this clone: The missing conserved phenylalanine or tryptophan at the end of this CDR3 makes a read error likely. Because the CDR3's place on the DNA is in doubt, the DNA is left out and the CDR3 is given as listed by TCRdb. The V and J genes are TRBV5-3 and TRBJ1-2; TRBD1, as called in the table, went unchecked against the DNA. TRBV5-3 has ORF status, its function being uncertain. Counting both end residues, the CDR3 totals 12 amino acids. CDR3: CARSLFGQGRPI.

The chain joins TRBV5-8 to TRBJ2-3; unclear D gene. Germline V lookup: CDR1 SGHTS, CDR2 YDEGEE. The V and J ends lost 5 bases and 2 bases respectively, with 3 bases between them. The CDR3 totals 11 residues. CDR3 amino acids: CASSNTDTQYF. CDR3 nucleotide sequence: TGTGCCAGCAGTAACACAGATACGCAGTATTTT. Looking up the rest from reference TRBV5-8 and TRBJ2-3 gives the full variable domain: EAGVTQSPTHLIKTRGQQATLRCSPISGHTSVYWYQQALGLGLQFLLWYDEGEERNRGNFPPRFSGRQFPNYSSELNVNALELEDSALYLCASSNTDTQYFGPGTRLTVL.

The rearrangement uses TRBV7-8 and TRBJ2-7; 9 bases match TRBD1. The ends lost 4 bases at V and 10 bases at J; junction bases unmatched: 11. The CDR3 is 14 residues long. Germline loops: CDR1 SGHVS, CDR2 FQNEAQ. CDR3: CASSSVAGQGRQYF. The CDR3 nucleotides are TGTGCCAGCAGCTCCGTCGCGGGACAGGGACGACAGTACTTC.

This sequence joins TRBV19 and TRBJ1-3, with D uncertain. V was cut by 5 bases and J by 11 bases, with 16 bases left in between. Germline values: CDR1 LNHDA, CDR2 SQIVND (reference sequence). This CDR3 is built from 13 residues. The CDR3 DNA follows: TGTGCCAGTAGTCCCGGTCAATCTTTCGCCATATATTTT. As protein: CASSPGQSFAIYF.

This chain connects TRBV4-2 to TRBJ2-3; D gene uncertain. The CDR3 totals 16 residues. V was pared by 1 base and J by 2 bases, with 13 bases between. CDR1 LGHNA and CDR2 YNFKEQ come from the germline V gene. The CDR3 region is CASSQVGTTATDTQYF. In DNA form, the CDR3 reads TGTGCCAGCAGCCAAGTAGGAACAACAGCCACAGATACGCAGTATTTT.

This clone was counted a single time. This rearrangement joins TRBV4-2 to TRBJ1-5; the D is unclear. This CDR3 has 13 residues. V was shortened by 4 bases and J by 7 bases, with 11 bases between the two germline ends. Germline CDR1 and CDR2: LGHNA and YNFKEQ. The CDR3 reads CASSRAPSQPQHF. In nucleotides, the CDR3 is TGTGCCAGCAGCCGCGCGCCCTCCCAGCCCCAGCATTTT.

This rearrangement joins TRBV27 to TRBJ2-3; D is ambiguous. Germline V gives CDR1 MNHEY, CDR2 SMNVEV (reference sequence). V lost 6 bases and J lost 5, with 12 bases in between. The CDR3 covers 13 residues. The CDR3 here is CASSREVGDTQYF. CDR3 nucleotide sequence: TGTGCCAGCAGCCGCGAGGTGGGAGATACGCAGTATTTT.

The chain joins TRBV2 to TRBJ1-1, with D tentatively TRBD1 (5 bases). The CDR3 extends over 14 amino acids. Looked up from germline, CDR1 is SNHLY and CDR2 is FYNNEI. V lost 9 bases to trimming and J lost 0 bases, with 14 bases between them. This CDR3 is CASLSRTLNTEAFF. The CDR3 nucleotides are TGTGCCAGTCTAAGTCGGACACTGAACACTGAAGCTTTCTTT.

The rearrangement links TRBV6-1 to TRBJ2-2; a weak D match, TRBD2 (6 bases). This CDR3 has 18 residues. The V end lost 3 bases, the J end lost 0 bases, and 17 bases lay between the germline ends. CDR1 is MNHNS, CDR2 SASEGT, per germline. The CDR3 is CASSEVGAGVANTGELFF. Here the CDR3 DNA reads TGTGCCAGCAGTGAGGTCGGAGCGGGCGTCGCGAACACCGGGGAGCTGTTTTTT.

This clone has only a few counts. The rearrangement uses TRBV10-3 and TRBJ1-2; 7 bases fit TRBD1. Germline V gene data show CDR1 as ENHRY and CDR2 as SYGVKD. The CDR3 contains 12 residues. After removal of 7 bases from V and 6 bases from J, the junction contained 5 bases not matched to a gene. CDR3 in DNA: TGTGCCATCACTGGACAGGATGATGGCTACACCTTC. Protein sequence: CAITGQDDGYTF.

The genes are TRBV25-1 and TRBJ1-1; no definite D call. Trimming removed 0 bases from V and 5 bases from J, with 13 bases in between. Per germline, CDR1 MGHDK and CDR2 SYGVNS. The CDR3 loop spans 15 amino acids. The CDR3 here is CASSEYRGMRTEAFF. In DNA, the CDR3 is TGTGCCAGCAGTGAATATCGAGGGATGAGGACTGAAGCTTTCTTT.

Written as DNA, the CDR3 is TGTGCCAGCAGTTTAGACAGGGGCTACGAGCAGTACTTC. Protein: CASSLDRGYEQYF. The chain employs TRBV27 and TRBJ2-7; 8 bases line up with TRBD1. Germline loops: CDR1 MNHEY, CDR2 SMNVEV (reference sequence). The V segment lost 2 bases and the J segment 3 bases; nucleotides outside the gene matches: 0. The CDR3 is 13 amino acids.

V usage is TRBV15 and J usage is TRBJ1-4; TRBD1 agrees at 7 bases. The CDR3 sequence is 14 residues long. Trimming took 4 bases from V and 4 from J; bases not matched to a gene: 3. Germline V gene data show CDR1 as LNHNV and CDR2 as YYDKDF (reference sequence). The DNA for the CDR3 is TGTGCCACCAGCAAGGACAGGCTTAATGAAAAACTGTTTTTT. Translation: CATSKDRLNEKLFF.

The genes are TRBV25-1 and TRBJ2-7, with D perhaps matching TRBD1 (5 bases). Germline V lookup: CDR1 MGHDK, CDR2 SYGVNS. There are 13 residues in the CDR3. V dropped 2 bases and J dropped 3 bases, with 8 bases sitting between them. CDR3 DNA sequence: TGTGCCAGCAGTGAACGCCAGGGCTACGAGCAGTACTTC. Protein product: CASSERQGYEQYF.

The chain recombines TRBV7-8 with TRBJ1-1, with unresolved D. The CDR3 has 13 residues. Germline V gene data show CDR1 as SGHVS and CDR2 as FQNEAQ. The V end lost 5 bases, the J end lost 3 bases, and 10 bases lay between the germline ends. CDR3 DNA: TGTGCCAGCAGCCGCTTCACGGACACTGAAGCTTTCTTT. It encodes CASSRFTDTEAFF.

The chain links TRBV7-9 to TRBJ2-7; TRBD1 might be the D (5 bases). This CDR3 region has 14 residues. Germline values: CDR1 SEHNR, CDR2 FQNEAQ (reference sequence). V was shortened by 5 bases and J by 1 base, with 12 bases between the two germline ends. This chain's CDR3 is CASSLDMKSYEQYF. CDR3 DNA sequence: TGTGCCAGCAGCCTGGACATGAAGTCCTACGAGCAGTACTTC. Looking up the rest from reference TRBV7-9 and TRBJ2-7 gives the full variable domain: DTGVSQNPRHKITKRGQNVTFRCDPISEHNRLYWYRQTLGQGPEFLTYFQNEAQLEKSRLLSDRFSAERPKGSFSTLEIQRTEQGDSAMYLCASSLDMKSYEQYFGPGTRLTVT.

This chain uses TRBV7-2 with TRBJ2-7; TRBD1 is a possible D gene (5 bases). The V gene's germline CDR1 is SGHTA and CDR2 FQGNSA. The CDR3 contains 19 residues. Trimming cost V 5 bases and J 7 bases, with 33 bases left between them. CDR3 sequence: CASSPKSKGIRIEHEEQYF. The CDR3 nucleotides read TGTGCCAGCAGCCCCAAAAGTAAGGGGATACGGATAGAACACGAGGAGCAGTACTTC.

The chain couples TRBV7-2 to TRBJ2-7; TRBD2 agrees at 7 bases. This CDR3 contains 17 residues. In germline, CDR1 is SGHTA, CDR2 FQGNSA. V dropped 5 bases and J dropped 1; count of bases not matched to a gene: 14. The CDR3 coding sequence is TGTGCCAGCAGCGTAACGGGACTACCGTACATATCCTACGAGCAGTACTTC. The encoded protein is CASSVTGLPYISYEQYF. Together with reference TRBV7-2 and TRBJ2-7, the CDR3 gives the full variable domain: GAGVSQSPSNKVTEKGKDVELRCDPISGHTALYWYRQSLGQGLEFLIYFQGNSAPDKSGLPSDRFSAERTGGSVSTLTIQRTQQEDSAVYLCASSVTGLPYISYEQYFGPGTRLTVT.

The chain uses TRBV5-5 and TRBJ2-7; D not resolved. Trimming shortened V by 4 bases and J by 1 base, and 9 bases separated the two germline ends. Germline-derived CDR1 and CDR2 are SGHKS and YYEKEE (reference sequence). The CDR3 has 13 amino acids. CDR3 amino acids: CASSGKTSYEQYF. For the CDR3, the DNA is TGTGCCAGCAGCGGAAAGACATCCTACGAGCAGTACTTC.